These 21 T cell receptor beta chains originate from one sample sequenced in a study of radiotherapy plus CTLA-4 blockade in lung cancer (dated 2018 in TCRdb). The library came from the immunoSEQ multiplex PCR assay. The clones in this table, taken by TCRdb from immuneACCESS, are in-frame only. Not every clone is retained; where verified, under half of the shortfall comes from an unresolved V gene, and the cause of the rest is unknown. The sample table contains fewer than 65,000 clones; only one count was recorded for 82% of them. The ten largest account for over 6% of the sample. This material consisted of peripheral blood, taken from a patient treated with radiotherapy plus ipilimumab. The source of these receptors is a human donor with non-small cell lung cancer whose response to radiotherapy plus ipilimumab could not be evaluated.

The rearrangement uses TRBV7-9 and TRBJ2-7; D unclear. The germline V gene has CDR1 SEHNR and CDR2 FQNEAQ (reference sequence). V dropped 6 bases and J dropped 3 bases, with 12 bases sitting between them. The CDR3 runs to 13 residues. The CDR3 sequence: CASSLRLGYEQYF. In DNA form, the CDR3 reads TGTGCCAGCAGTCTGCGCCTAGGCTACGAGCAGTACTTC.

V and J are TRBV7-9 and TRBJ1-6; 7 bases are shared with TRBD1. The J segment lost 7 bases and the V segment lost 9 bases, leaving 9 bases of the junction unmatched. The CDR3 totals 14 residues. The germline gives CDR1 SEHNR, CDR2 FQNEAQ (reference sequence). The CDR3 reads CASLPQGVNSPLHF. DNA of the CDR3: TGTGCCAGTCTTCCGCAGGGGGTCAATTCACCCCTCCACTTT.

J is TRBJ2-7 and V is TRBV9; 7 nucleotides match TRBD1. Germline-derived CDR1 and CDR2 are SGDLS and YYNGEE. The V gene end was trimmed by 0 bases and the J gene end by 5 bases; junction bases not matched to a gene: 8. The CDR3 has 15 residues. CDR3 nucleotide sequence: TGTGCCAGCAGCGTAGGGGCAGGGGGATTCAACGAGCAGTACTTC. Its translation is CASSVGAGGFNEQYF.

V is TRBV7-6 and J is TRBJ2-5, with 8 bases identical to TRBD1. J was trimmed by 5 bases and V by 5 bases; bases with no gene match: 7. CDR1 is SGHVS and CDR2 is FNYEAQ in the germline V gene. The CDR3 has 14 residues. The CDR3 bases are TGTGCCAGCAGCCTGGACAGGGTAGAGGAGACCCAGTACTTC. Amino acids: CASSLDRVEETQYF.

V is TRBV7-2 and J is TRBJ1-3, with TRBD1 matching 10 bases. V was pared by 3 bases and J by 7 bases, with 3 bases of the junction left unmatched. The CDR3 sequence is 14 residues long. Germline loops: CDR1 SGHTA, CDR2 FQGNSA. CDR3 region: CASSLGQGRNTIYF. CDR3 DNA: TGTGCCAGCAGCTTGGGACAGGGGCGGAACACCATATATTTT. Full variable domain (outside the CDR3, taken from reference TRBV7-2 and TRBJ1-3): GAGVSQSPSNKVTEKGKDVELRCDPISGHTALYWYRQSLGQGLEFLIYFQGNSAPDKSGLPSDRFSAERTGGSVSTLTIQRTQQEDSAVYLCASSLGQGRNTIYFGEGSWLTVV.

The chain employs TRBV9 and TRBJ2-2; 9 positions agree with TRBD1. Germline loops: CDR1 SGDLS, CDR2 YYNGEE. The CDR3 is made up of 15 amino acids. Trimming at V came to 2 bases and at J to 4 bases, leaving 3 bases not matched to a gene. CDR3 nucleotides: TGTGCCAGCAGCGTGCTGACAGGGGGCACCGGGGAGCTGTTTTTT. This codes for CASSVLTGGTGELFF.

The chain recombines TRBV28 with TRBJ1-5, with a weak D call TRBD1 (6 bases). The CDR3 has 16 residues. Deletions cut 5 bases from V and 3 bases from J, with 17 bases between. Germline CDR1 reads MDHEN; CDR2 reads SYDVKM. CDR3 sequence (DNA): TGTGCCAGCAGTCTCCCTCCGGGACAAGTCAATCAGCCCCAGCATTTT. Its protein is CASSLPPGQVNQPQHF.

The J gene is TRBJ1-1, the V gene TRBV10-3, with D unclear. CDR3 size: 14 residues. CDR1 and CDR2 (germline): ENHRY, SYGVKD. The germline V and J ends were trimmed by 3 bases and 1 base, with 9 bases remaining between them. The chain's CDR3 is CAISEETPNTEAFF. The CDR3 DNA follows: TGTGCCATCAGTGAAGAGACTCCGAACACTGAAGCTTTCTTT.

The V and J genes are TRBV19 and TRBJ1-5; the D gene is possibly TRBD1 (6 bases). The CDR3 is 16 amino acids. Trimming left V 6 bases short and J 0 bases short, with 15 bases between. CDR1 is LNHDA, CDR2 SQIVND, per germline (reference sequence). CDR3 amino acids: CASSPGTFHSNQPQHF. The DNA for the CDR3 is TGTGCCAGTAGCCCCGGGACATTTCATAGCAATCAGCCCCAGCATTTT.

This clone came up a few times. V is TRBV6-1 and J is TRBJ1-2; 8 bases align to TRBD1. The CDR3 is 17 residues long. Germline values: CDR1 MNHNS, CDR2 SASEGT. Trimming took 4 bases from V and 5 from J; bases not matched to a gene: 15. The DNA of the CDR3 is TGTGCCAGCAGTGCTCGGACAGGGCGGCGCGTTTCGTATGGCTACACCTTC. Amino acid sequence: CASSARTGRRVSYGYTF.

The V call is TRBV5-4, the J call TRBJ2-7, with no clear D. The CDR3 consists of 12 residues. The ends were cut back, 5 bases at V and 2 bases at J, with 8 bases in the middle. CDR1 is SGHNT and CDR2 is YYREEE in the germline V gene (reference sequence). The CDR3 sequence: CASSRGAYEQYF. The CDR3 coding sequence is TGTGCCAGCAGTAGAGGAGCCTACGAGCAGTACTTC.

V and J are TRBV4-1 and TRBJ2-5; D is possibly TRBD2 (6 bases). This CDR3 is 15 amino acids long. Trimming took 1 base from V and 5 from J, leaving 14 bases between them. Germline loops: CDR1 MGHRA, CDR2 YSYEKL. The CDR3 DNA reads TGCGCCAGCAGCCAAGGGGGGACTCTTCGCGAGACCCAGTACTTC. The encoded protein is CASSQGGTLRETQYF.

The rearrangement joins TRBV6-1 to TRBJ2-5; 8 nucleotides align to TRBD2. The CDR3 consists of 14 residues. Unmatched junction bases numbered 4, after V lost 3 bases and J lost 4 bases. Germline CDR1 MNHNS, CDR2 SASEGT. CDR3 coding DNA: TGTGCCAGCAGTGACCCCACTAGCGGAGAGACCCAGTACTTC. Amino acids: CASSDPTSGETQYF.

The V and J genes are TRBV6-1 and TRBJ2-7; possible D gene TRBD1, 6 bases. This CDR3 comprises 15 residues. CDR1 is MNHNS and CDR2 is SASEGT in the germline V gene. V was shortened by 5 bases and J by 0 bases, with 14 bases between the two germline ends. CDR3: CASSPLGRGSYEQYF. The CDR3 DNA is TGTGCCAGCAGTCCCCTGGGCAGGGGCTCCTACGAGCAGTACTTC.

The rearrangement links TRBV12-2 to TRBJ2-3; the table assigns TRBD2, which was not confirmed against the DNA. TRBV12-2 is a pseudogene segment. This CDR3 region has 17 residues. The CDR3 nucleotides read TGTGCAAGTCGCCCCACCGGACTAGCGGGGGGCACAGATACGCAGTATTTT. Amino acids: CASRPTGLAGGTDTQYF.

This chain joins TRBV27 and TRBJ1-5, with D possibly matching TRBD1 (5 bases). Trimming cost V 3 bases and J 3 bases, with 12 bases left between them. The length of the CDR3 is 15 residues. From germline, CDR1 is MNHEY and CDR2 SMNVEV (reference sequence). The CDR3 sequence is CASSLGGTHNQPQHF. The DNA for the CDR3 is TGTGCCAGCAGTTTGGGGGGGACCCACAATCAGCCCCAGCATTTT.

The chain joins TRBV4-3 to TRBJ1-4, with D unclear. Germline V gene lookup returns CDR1 LGHNA and CDR2 YSLEER. The CDR3 loop spans 15 amino acids. V lost 0 bases to trimming and J lost 3 bases, with 8 bases between them. CDR3 protein: CASSQEPHSNEKLFF. In DNA form, the CDR3 reads TGCGCCAGCAGCCAAGAGCCACATTCTAATGAAAAACTGTTTTTT.

The genes are TRBV28 and TRBJ2-7, with D possibly matching TRBD2 (6 bases). Germline loops: CDR1 MDHEN, CDR2 SYDVKM. V shed 5 bases and J shed 2 bases, with 16 bases lying between them. The CDR3 runs 15 residues. In nucleotides, the CDR3 is TGTGCCAGCAGTATCGGACTACCTGGGCCCTACGAGCAGTACTTC. Residues: CASSIGLPGPYEQYF.

The chain employs TRBV19 and TRBJ1-2; 10 nucleotides line up with TRBD1. The CDR3 runs to 17 residues. V dropped 4 bases and J dropped 8; count of bases not matched to a gene: 16. Looked up from germline, CDR1 is LNHDA and CDR2 is SQIVND (reference sequence). DNA for the CDR3: TGTGCCAGTAGTACCCGCCGGGCCGGACAGGGGGTAGGAGGCTACACCTTC. The encoded protein is CASSTRRAGQGVGGYTF.

The J gene is TRBJ2-1, the V gene TRBV10-3; 10 bases are shared with TRBD1. J lost 6 bases, V lost 6 bases, and 5 bases had no gene match. The CDR3 sequence is 14 residues long. CDR1 is ENHRY and CDR2 is SYGVKD in the germline V gene. The DNA of the CDR3 is TGTGCCATCAGAGAAGGGACAGGGGTCAATGAGCAGTTCTTC. It specifies CAIREGTGVNEQFF.

This clone was observed a single time. The rearrangement uses TRBV29-1 and TRBJ2-3; 11 bases are shared with TRBD2. Germline assignment: CDR1 SQVTM and CDR2 ANQGSEA. This CDR3 spans 16 amino acids. Trimming took 6 bases from V and 2 from J; bases not matched to a gene: 10. Written as DNA, the CDR3 is TGCAGCGTGATAAACCCGGGACTAGCGGCCACAGATACGCAGTATTTT. This sequence encodes CSVINPGLAATDTQYF.